This T cell receptor beta chain was sequenced for a study of a mutant IDH1 vaccine in newly diagnosed glioma. Study at large: Beforehand, treatment had been radiotherapy, temozolomide, or both; the majority received both.

With V trimmed by 3 bases and J by 10 bases, 10 bases remained unmatched. The CDR3 loop spans 15 amino acids. From germline, CDR1 is LNHDA and CDR2 SQIVND (reference sequence). Repertoires were generated with immunoSEQ multiplex PCR, while TCRdb's copy carries only in-frame clones and drops some. The table lists approximately 100,000 clones, about 90% of them singletons. Time point noted: baseline, week 1 (first vaccination visit). The treatment denotes: pre-vaccination baseline after standard-of-care therapy. New IDH1-mutant, ATRX-lost WHO grade 3 or 4 astrocytomas occurred in donors. The rearrangement uses TRBV19 and TRBJ2-1, with TRBD1 matching over 9 bases. The receptor comes from a woman in her fifties or sixties with glioma. Sequenced material: PBMCs, taken from a glioma patient treated with radiotherapy, temozolomide or both. The CDR3 sequence is CASSMAATGGREQFF. In DNA, the CDR3 is TGTGCCAGTAGTATGGCCGCGACAGGGGGGAGAGAGCAGTTCTTC.